This TCR beta chain was identified during a study of chemoradiotherapy in HPV16-positive cancers. About the research overall: Candidate HPV-specific T-cell clones and common TCR motifs came from functional assays in a couple of HPV16-positive patients.

V lost 3 bases to trimming and J lost 3 bases; unmatched junction nucleotides: 2. This CDR3 spans 13 amino acids. Per the germline V gene, CDR1 is SGHTA and CDR2 is FQGNSA. Clones were sequenced by immunoSEQ multiplex PCR, and TCRdb holds only the in-frame ones, with some missing. Among 9,500 to 15,000 clones, roughly 90% were seen once, and the ten largest hold 2% to 2.5%. This TCR was recovered from a human donor with HPV-associated anogenital cancer. The sample was blood, taken from a patient who underwent chemoradiotherapy. The J gene is TRBJ2-7, the V gene TRBV7-2, with 7 bases aligning to TRBD2. CDR3 region: CASSLGGNYEQYF. In DNA form, the CDR3 reads TGTGCCAGCAGCTTGGGGGGGAACTACGAGCAGTACTTC.